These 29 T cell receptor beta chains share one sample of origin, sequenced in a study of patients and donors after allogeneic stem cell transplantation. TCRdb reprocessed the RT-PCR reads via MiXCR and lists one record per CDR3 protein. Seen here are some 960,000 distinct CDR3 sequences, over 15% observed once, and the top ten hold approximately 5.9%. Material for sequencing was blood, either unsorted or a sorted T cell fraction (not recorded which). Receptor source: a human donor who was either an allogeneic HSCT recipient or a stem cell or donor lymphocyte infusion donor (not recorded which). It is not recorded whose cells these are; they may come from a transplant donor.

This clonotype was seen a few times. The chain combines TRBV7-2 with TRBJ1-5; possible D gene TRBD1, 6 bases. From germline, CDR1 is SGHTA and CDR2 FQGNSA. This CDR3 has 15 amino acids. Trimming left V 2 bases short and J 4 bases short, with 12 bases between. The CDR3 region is CASSLNAQGNQPQHF. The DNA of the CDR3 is TGTGCCAGCAGCTTAAACGCTCAGGGGAATCAGCCCCAGCATTTT.

CDR3 sequence reads: CASSLFVTDTQYF. CDR3 in DNA: TGTGCCAGCAGCTTATTCGTCACAGATACGCAGTATTTT. The gene calls are TRBV7-3 and TRBJ2-3; D not certain. V lost 2 bases, J lost 2 bases, and 5 bases lay in between. This CDR3 is 13 amino acids long. CDR1 is SGHTA and CDR2 is FQGTGA in the germline V gene.

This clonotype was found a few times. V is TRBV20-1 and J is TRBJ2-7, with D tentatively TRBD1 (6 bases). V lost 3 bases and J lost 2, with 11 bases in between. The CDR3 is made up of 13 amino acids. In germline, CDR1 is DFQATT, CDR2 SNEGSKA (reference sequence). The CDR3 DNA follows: TGCAGTGCTAGCCACAGGGCCACCTACGAGCAGTACTTC. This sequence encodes CSASHRATYEQYF.

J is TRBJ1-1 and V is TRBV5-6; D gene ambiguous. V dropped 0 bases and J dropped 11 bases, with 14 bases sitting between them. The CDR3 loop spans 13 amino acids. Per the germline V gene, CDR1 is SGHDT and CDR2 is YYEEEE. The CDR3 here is CASSLEGQSLAFF. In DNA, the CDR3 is TGTGCCAGCAGCTTGGAAGGGCAGTCCTTGGCTTTCTTT.

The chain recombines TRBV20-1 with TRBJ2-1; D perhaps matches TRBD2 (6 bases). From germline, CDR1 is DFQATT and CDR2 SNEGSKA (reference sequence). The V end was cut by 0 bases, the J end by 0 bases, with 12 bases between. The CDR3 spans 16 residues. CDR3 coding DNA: TGCAGTGCTAGAGACCGACGGGAGAGCTCCTACAATGAGCAGTTCTTC. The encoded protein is CSARDRRESSYNEQFF.

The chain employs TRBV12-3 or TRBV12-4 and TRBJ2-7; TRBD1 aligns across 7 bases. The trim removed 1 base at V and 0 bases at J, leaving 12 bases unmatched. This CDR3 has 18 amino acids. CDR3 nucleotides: TGTGCCAGCAGTTTAGACAGGGGCGGTCTCGATAGCTCCTACGAGCAGTACTTC. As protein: CASSLDRGGLDSSYEQYF.

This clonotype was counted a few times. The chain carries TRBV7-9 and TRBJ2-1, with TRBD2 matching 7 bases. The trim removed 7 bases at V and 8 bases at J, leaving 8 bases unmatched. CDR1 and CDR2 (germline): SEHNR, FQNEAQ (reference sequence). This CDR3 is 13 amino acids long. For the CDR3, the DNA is TGTGCCAGCATACACGCAGGGAGGGATGAGCAGTTCTTC. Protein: CASIHAGRDEQFF.

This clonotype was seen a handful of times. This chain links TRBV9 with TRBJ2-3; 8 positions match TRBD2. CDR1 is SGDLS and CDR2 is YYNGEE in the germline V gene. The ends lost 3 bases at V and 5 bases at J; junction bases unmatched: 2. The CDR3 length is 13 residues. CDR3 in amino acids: CASSGGLVDTQYF. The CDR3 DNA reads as TGTGCCAGCAGCGGGGGACTAGTAGATACGCAGTATTTT.

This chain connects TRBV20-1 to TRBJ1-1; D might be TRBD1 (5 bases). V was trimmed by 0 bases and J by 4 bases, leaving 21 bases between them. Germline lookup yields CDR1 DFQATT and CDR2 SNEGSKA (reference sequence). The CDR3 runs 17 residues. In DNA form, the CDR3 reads TGCAGTGCTAGAGACGACCCGGGACGGCCAAGACCCACTGAAGCTTTCTTT. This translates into CSARDDPGRPRPTEAFF.

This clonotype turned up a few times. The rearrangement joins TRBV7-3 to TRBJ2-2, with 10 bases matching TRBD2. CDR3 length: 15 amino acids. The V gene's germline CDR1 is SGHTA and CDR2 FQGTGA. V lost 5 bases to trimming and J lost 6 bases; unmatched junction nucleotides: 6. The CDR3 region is CASSEREGLSGELFF. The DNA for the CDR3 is TGTGCCAGCAGCGAGCGGGAGGGCCTTTCCGGGGAGCTGTTTTTT.

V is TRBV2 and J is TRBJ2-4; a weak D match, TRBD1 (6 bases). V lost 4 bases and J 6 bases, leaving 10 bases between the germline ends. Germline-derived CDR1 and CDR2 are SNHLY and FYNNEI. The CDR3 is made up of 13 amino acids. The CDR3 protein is CASSGTALNIQYF. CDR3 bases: TGTGCCAGCAGTGGGACAGCTTTAAACATTCAGTACTTC.

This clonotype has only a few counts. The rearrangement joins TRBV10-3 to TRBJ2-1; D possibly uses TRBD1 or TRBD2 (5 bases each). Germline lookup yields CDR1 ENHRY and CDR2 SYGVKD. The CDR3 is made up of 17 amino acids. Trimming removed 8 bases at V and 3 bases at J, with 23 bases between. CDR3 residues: CAIGGRGSQVFYNEQFF. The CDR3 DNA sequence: TGTGCCATCGGGGGTAGGGGCAGCCAGGTTTTCTACAATGAGCAGTTCTTC.

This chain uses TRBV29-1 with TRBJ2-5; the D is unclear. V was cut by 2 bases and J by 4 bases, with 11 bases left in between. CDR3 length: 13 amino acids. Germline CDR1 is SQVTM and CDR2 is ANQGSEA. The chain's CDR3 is CSVELLVGETQYF. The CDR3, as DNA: TGCAGCGTTGAACTTCTGGTCGGAGAGACCCAGTACTTC.

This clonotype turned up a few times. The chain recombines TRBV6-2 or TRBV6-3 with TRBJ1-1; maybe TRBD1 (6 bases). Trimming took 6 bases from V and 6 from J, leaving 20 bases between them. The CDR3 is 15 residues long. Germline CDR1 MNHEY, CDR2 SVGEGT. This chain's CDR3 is CASSGTRGASSEAFF. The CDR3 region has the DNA TGTGCCAGCAGCGGGACAAGGGGGGCGAGCTCTGAAGCTTTCTTT.

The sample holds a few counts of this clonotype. CDR3 coding DNA: TGTGCCACCGGAGGGGACGCCGGGGAGCTGTTTTTT. It yields the protein CATGGDAGELFF. The V and J genes are TRBV27 and TRBJ2-2; weak D call: TRBD2 (6 bases). Trimming removed 10 bases at V and 6 bases at J, with 12 bases between. This CDR3 is built from 12 residues. The germline CDR1 and CDR2 sequences are MNHEY and SMNVEV (reference sequence).

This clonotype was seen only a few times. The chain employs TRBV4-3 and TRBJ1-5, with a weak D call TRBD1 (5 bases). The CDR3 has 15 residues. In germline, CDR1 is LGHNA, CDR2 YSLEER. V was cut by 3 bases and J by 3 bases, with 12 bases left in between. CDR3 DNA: TGCGCCAGCAGCCAGGGGACGGGCCTCAATCAGCCCCAGCATTTT. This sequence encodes CASSQGTGLNQPQHF.

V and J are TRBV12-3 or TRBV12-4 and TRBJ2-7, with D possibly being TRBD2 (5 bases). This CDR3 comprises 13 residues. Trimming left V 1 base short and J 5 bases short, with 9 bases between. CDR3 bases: TGTGCCAGCAGTTTAGTCCGGGGAGACGAGCAGTACTTC. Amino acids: CASSLVRGDEQYF.

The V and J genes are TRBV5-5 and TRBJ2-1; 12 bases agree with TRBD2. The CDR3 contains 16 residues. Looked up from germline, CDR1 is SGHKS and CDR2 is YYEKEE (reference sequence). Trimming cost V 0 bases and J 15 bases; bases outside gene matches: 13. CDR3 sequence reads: CASSLGLAGEIPFAFF. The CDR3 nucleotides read TGTGCCAGCAGCTTGGGACTAGCGGGAGAAATCCCTTTCGCGTTCTTC.

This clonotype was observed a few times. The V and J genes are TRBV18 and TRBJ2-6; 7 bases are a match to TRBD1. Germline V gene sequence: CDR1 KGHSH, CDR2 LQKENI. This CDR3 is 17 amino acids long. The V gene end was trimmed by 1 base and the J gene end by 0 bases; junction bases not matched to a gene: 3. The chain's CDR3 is CASSPRQGASGANVLTF. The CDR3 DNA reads TGTGCCAGCTCACCACGACAGGGAGCCTCTGGGGCCAACGTCCTGACTTTC.

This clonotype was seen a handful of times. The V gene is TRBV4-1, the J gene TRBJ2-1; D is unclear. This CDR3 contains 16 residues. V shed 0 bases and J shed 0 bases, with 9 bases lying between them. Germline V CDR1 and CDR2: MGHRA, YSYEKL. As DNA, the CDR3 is TGCGCCAGCAGCCAAGAATGGCCAGACTCCTACAATGAGCAGTTCTTC. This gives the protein CASSQEWPDSYNEQFF.

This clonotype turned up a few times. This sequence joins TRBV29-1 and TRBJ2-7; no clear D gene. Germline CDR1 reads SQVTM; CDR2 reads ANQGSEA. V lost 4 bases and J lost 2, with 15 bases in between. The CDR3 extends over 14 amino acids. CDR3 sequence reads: CSVADLSGAYEQYF. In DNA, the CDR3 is TGCAGCGTTGCCGATCTGTCAGGCGCCTACGAGCAGTACTTC.

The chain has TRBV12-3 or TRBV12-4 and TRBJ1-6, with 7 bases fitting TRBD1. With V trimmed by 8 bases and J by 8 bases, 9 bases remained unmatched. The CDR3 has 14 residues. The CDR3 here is CASGPGQSDSPLHF. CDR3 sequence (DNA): TGTGCCAGCGGCCCGGGACAGTCTGATTCACCCCTCCACTTT.

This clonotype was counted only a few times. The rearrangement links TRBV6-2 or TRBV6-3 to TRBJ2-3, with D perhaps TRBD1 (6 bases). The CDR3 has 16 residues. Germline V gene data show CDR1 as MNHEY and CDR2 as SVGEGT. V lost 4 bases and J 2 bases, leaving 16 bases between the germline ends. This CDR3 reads CASSSGRQVYTDTQYF. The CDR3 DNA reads TGTGCCAGCAGTTCCGGCAGACAGGTTTACACAGATACGCAGTATTTT.

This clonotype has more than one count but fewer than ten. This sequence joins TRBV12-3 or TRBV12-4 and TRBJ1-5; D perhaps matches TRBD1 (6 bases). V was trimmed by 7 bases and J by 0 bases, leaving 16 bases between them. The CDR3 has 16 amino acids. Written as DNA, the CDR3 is TGTGCCAGCATTATAGGGGGGGGCCGTAGCAATCAGCCCCAGCATTTT. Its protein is CASIIGGGRSNQPQHF.

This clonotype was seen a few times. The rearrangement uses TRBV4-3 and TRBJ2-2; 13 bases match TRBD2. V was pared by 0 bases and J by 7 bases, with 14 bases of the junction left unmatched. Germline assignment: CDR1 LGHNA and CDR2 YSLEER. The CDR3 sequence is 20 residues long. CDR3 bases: TGCGCCAGCAGCCAAGATTACCCCACTAGCGGGGGGGCTGGCGGCGGGGAGCTGTTTTTT. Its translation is CASSQDYPTSGGAGGGELFF.

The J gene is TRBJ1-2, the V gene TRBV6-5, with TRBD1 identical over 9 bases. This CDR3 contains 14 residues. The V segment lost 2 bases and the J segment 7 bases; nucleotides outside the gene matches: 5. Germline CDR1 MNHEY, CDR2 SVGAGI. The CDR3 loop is CASSYGTGFLGYTF. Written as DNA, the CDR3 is TGTGCCAGCAGTTACGGGACAGGGTTCCTTGGCTACACCTTC.

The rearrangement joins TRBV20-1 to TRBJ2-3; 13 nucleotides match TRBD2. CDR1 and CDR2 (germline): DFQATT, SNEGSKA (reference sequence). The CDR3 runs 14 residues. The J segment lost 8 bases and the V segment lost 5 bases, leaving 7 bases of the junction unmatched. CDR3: CSAAGTSGISTQYF. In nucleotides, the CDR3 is TGCAGTGCTGCCGGGACTAGCGGGATTAGTACGCAGTATTTT.

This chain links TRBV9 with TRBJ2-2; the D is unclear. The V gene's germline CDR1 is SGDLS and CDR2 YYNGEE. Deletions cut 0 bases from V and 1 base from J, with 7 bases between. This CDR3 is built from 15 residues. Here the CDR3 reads CASSVATGNTGELFF. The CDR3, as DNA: TGTGCCAGCAGCGTAGCGACCGGGAACACCGGGGAGCTGTTTTTT.

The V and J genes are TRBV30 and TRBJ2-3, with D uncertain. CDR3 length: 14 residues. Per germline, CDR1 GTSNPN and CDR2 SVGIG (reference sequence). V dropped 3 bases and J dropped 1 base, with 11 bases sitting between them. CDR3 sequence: CAWRPPARTDTQYF. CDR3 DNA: TGTGCCTGGAGACCCCCGGCCCGCACAGATACGCAGTATTTT.